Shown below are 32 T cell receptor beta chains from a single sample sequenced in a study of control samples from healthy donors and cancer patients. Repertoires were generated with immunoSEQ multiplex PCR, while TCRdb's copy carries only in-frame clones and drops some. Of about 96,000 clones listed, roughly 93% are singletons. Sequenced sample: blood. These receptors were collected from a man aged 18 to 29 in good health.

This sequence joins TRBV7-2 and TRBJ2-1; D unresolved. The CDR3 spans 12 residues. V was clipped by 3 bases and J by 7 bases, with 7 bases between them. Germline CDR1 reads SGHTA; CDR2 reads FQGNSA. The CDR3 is CASSFGVNEQFF. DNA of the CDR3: TGTGCCAGCAGCTTTGGAGTAAATGAGCAGTTCTTC.

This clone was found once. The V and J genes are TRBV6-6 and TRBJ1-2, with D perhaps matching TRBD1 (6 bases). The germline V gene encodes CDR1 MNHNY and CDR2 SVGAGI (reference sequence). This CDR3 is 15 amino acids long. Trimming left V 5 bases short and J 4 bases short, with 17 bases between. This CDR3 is CASSPTGHPFYGYTF. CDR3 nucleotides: TGTGCCAGCAGTCCCACGGGACACCCGTTCTATGGCTACACCTTC.

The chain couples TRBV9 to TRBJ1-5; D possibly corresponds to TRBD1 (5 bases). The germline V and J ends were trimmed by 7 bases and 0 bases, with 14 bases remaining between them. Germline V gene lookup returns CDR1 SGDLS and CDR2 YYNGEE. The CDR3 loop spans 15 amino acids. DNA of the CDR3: TGTGCCAGCGCCTCCGGGGGATATAGCAATCAGCCCCAGCATTTT. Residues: CASASGGYSNQPQHF.

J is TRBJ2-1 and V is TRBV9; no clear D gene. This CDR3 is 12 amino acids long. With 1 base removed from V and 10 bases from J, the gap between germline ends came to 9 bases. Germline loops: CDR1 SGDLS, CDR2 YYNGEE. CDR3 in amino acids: CASSVQGVEQFF. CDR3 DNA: TGTGCCAGCAGCGTACAAGGAGTCGAGCAGTTCTTC. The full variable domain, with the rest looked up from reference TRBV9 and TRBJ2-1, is DSGVTQTPKHLITATGQRVTLRCSPRSGDLSVYWYQQSLDQGLQFLIQYYNGEERAKGNILERFSAQQFPDLHSELNLSSLELGDSALYFCASSVQGVEQFFGPGTRLTVL.

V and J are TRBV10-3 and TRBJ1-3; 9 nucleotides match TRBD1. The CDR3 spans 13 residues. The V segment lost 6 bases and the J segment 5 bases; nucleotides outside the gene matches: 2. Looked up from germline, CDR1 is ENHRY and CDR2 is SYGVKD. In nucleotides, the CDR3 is TGTGCCATCAGACAGGGGGCAAGAAACACCATATATTTT. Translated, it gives CAIRQGARNTIYF.

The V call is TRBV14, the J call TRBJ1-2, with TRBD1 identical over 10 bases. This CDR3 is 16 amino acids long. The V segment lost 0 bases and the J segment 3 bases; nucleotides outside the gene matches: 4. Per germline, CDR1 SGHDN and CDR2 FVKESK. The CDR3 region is CASSQEGTGAYYGYTF. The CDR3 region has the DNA TGTGCCAGCAGCCAAGAAGGGACAGGGGCTTACTATGGCTACACCTTC.

The CDR3 sequence is CASSLVHTEAFF. The CDR3 DNA reads TGTGCCAGCAGCTTAGTTCACACTGAAGCTTTCTTT. The V gene is TRBV7-6, the J gene TRBJ1-1; D gene unclear. Trimming cost V 1 base and J 3 bases, with 3 bases left between them. The CDR3 length is 12 residues. CDR1 and CDR2 from the germline V gene are SGHVS and FNYEAQ. Combining the CDR3 with reference TRBV7-6 and TRBJ1-1 gives the whole variable domain GAGVSQSPRYKVTKRGQDVALRCDPISGHVSLYWYRQALGQGPEFLTYFNYEAQQDKSGLPNDRFSAERPEGSISTLTIQRTEQRDSAMYRCASSLVHTEAFFGQGTRLTVV.

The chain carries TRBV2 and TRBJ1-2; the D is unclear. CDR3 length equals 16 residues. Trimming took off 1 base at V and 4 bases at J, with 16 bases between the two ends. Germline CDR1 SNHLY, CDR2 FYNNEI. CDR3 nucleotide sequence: TGTGCCAGCAGTGAAGTGTCCCTAGATAGCGGCTATGGCTACACCTTC. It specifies CASSEVSLDSGYGYTF.

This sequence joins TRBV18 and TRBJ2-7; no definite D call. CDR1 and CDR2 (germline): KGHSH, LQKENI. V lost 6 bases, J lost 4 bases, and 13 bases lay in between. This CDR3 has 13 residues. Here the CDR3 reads CASSLGPRYEQYF. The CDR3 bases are TGTGCCAGCTCTCTGGGTCCACGTTACGAGCAGTACTTC.

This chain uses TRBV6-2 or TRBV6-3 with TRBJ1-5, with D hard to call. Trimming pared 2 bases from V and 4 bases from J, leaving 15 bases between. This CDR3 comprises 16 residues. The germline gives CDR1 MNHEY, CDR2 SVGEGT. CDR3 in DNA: TGTGCCAGCAGTTACACTGATATCGGAAGGAATCAGCCCCAGCATTTT. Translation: CASSYTDIGRNQPQHF.

The CDR3 reads CASSQASDYTEAFF. The CDR3, as DNA: TGCGCCAGCAGCCAAGCGTCGGATTACACTGAAGCTTTCTTT. This sequence joins TRBV4-1 and TRBJ1-1; D is undetermined. This CDR3 comprises 14 residues. The germline V and J ends were trimmed by 1 base and 3 bases, with 9 bases remaining between them. Germline values: CDR1 MGHRA, CDR2 YSYEKL.

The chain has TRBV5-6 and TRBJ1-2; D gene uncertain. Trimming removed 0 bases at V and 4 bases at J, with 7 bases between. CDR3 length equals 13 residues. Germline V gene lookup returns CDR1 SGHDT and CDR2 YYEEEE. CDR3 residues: CASSLGPSYGYTF. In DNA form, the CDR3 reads TGTGCCAGCAGCTTGGGCCCTAGCTATGGCTACACCTTC.

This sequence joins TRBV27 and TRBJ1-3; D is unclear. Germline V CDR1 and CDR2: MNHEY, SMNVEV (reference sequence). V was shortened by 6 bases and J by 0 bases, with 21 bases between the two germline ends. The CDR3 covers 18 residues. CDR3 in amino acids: CASSPLGVSGFSGNTIYF. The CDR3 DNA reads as TGTGCCAGCAGCCCCCTAGGAGTCTCGGGCTTCTCTGGAAACACCATATATTTT.

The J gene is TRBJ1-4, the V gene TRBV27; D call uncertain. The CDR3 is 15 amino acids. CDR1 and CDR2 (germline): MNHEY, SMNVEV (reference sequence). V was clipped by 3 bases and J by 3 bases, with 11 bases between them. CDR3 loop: CASSLYGGANEKLFF. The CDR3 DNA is TGTGCCAGCAGTTTGTACGGAGGTGCTAATGAAAAACTGTTTTTT.

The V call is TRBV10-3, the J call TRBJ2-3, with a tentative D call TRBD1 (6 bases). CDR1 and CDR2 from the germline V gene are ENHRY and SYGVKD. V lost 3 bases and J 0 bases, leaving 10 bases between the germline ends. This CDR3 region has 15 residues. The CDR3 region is CAISDRRGSTDTQYF. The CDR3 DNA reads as TGTGCCATCAGTGACCGAAGGGGGAGCACAGATACGCAGTATTTT.

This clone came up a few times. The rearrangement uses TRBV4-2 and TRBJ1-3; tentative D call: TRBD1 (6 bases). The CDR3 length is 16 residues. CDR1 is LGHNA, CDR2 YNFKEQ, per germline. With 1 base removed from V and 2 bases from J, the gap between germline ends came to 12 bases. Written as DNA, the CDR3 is TGTGCCAGCAGCCAAGTGACGACAGGCCCTGGAAACACCATATATTTT. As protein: CASSQVTTGPGNTIYF.

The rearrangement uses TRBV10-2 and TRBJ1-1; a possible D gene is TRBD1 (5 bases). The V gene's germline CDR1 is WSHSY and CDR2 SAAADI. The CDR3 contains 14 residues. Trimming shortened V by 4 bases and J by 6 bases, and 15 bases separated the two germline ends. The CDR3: CASSVSVEQAEAFF. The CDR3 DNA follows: TGCGCCAGCAGTGTATCGGTCGAACAGGCTGAAGCTTTCTTT.

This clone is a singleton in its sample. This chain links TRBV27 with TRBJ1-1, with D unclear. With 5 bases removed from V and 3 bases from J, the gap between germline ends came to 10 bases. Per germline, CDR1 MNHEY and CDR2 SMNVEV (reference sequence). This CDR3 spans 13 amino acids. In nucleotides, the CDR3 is TGTGCCAGCAGTGTAAACCCGGACACTGAAGCTTTCTTT. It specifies CASSVNPDTEAFF.

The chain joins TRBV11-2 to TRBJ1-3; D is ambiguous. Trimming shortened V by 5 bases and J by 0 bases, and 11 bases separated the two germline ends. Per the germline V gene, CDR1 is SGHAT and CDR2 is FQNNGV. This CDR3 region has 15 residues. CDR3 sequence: CASSVSGLSGNTIYF. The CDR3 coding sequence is TGTGCCAGCAGCGTTTCCGGCCTCTCTGGAAACACCATATATTTT.

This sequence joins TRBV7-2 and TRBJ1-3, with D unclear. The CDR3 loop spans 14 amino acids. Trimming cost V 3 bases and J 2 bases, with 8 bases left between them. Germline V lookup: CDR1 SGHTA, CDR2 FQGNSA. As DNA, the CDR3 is TGTGCCAGCAGCTTCGATTATACTGGAAACACCATATATTTT. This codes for CASSFDYTGNTIYF.

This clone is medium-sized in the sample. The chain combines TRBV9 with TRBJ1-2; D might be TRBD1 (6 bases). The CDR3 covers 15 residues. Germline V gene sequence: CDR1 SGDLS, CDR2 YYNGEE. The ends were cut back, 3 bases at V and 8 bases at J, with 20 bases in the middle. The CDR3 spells CASSGNKQGRWGYTF. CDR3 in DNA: TGTGCCAGCAGCGGGAACAAACAGGGCCGTTGGGGCTACACCTTC. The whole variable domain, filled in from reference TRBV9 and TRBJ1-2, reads DSGVTQTPKHLITATGQRVTLRCSPRSGDLSVYWYQQSLDQGLQFLIQYYNGEERAKGNILERFSAQQFPDLHSELNLSSLELGDSALYFCASSGNKQGRWGYTFGSGTRLTVV.

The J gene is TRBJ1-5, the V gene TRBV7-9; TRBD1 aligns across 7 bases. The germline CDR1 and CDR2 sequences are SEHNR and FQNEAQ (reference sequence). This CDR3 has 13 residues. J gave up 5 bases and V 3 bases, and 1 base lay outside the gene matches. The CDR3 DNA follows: TGTGCCAGCAGCTTCAGGGGGGATCAGCCCCAGCATTTT. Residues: CASSFRGDQPQHF.

The DNA for the CDR3 is TGTGCCAGCAGTTACTTTAGCGGGAGCTACAATGAGCAGTTCTTC. This codes for CASSYFSGSYNEQFF. The J gene is TRBJ2-1, the V gene TRBV6-2 or TRBV6-3; the match to TRBD2 covers 9 bases. The length of the CDR3 is 15 residues. The V segment lost 1 base and the J segment 3 bases; nucleotides outside the gene matches: 1. CDR1 is MNHEY, CDR2 SVGEGT, per germline.

The CDR3 nucleotides read TGTGCCAGCAGCTTAGTACTAGCGGGAGGATCCAATGAGCAGTTCTTC. This sequence encodes CASSLVLAGGSNEQFF. The chain uses TRBV11-3 and TRBJ2-1; TRBD2 aligns across 12 bases. V trimming: 1 base; J trimming: 6 bases; junction bases outside the gene matches: 4. Germline V gene lookup returns CDR1 SGHNT and CDR2 YENEEA. CDR3 length equals 16 residues.

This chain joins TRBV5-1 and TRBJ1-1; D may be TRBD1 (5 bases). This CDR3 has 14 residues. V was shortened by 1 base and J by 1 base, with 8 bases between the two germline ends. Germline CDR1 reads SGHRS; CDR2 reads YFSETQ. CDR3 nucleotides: TGCGCCAGCAGCTTGAGTGACAGGAACACTGAAGCTTTCTTT. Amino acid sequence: CASSLSDRNTEAFF.

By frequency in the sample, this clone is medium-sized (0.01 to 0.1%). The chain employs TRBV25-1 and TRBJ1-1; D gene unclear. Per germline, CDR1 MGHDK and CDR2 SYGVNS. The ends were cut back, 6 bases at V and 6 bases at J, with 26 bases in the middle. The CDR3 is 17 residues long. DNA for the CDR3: TGTGCCAGCAGCCCCTTCGAGGAGAGGTCCGGTTACGCTGAAGCTTTCTTT. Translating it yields CASSPFEERSGYAEAFF.

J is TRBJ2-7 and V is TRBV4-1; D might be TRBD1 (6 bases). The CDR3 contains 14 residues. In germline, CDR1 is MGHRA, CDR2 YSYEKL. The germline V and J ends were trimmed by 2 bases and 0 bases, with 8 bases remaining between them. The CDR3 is CASSQPTGSYEQYF. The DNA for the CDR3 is TGCGCCAGCAGCCAACCGACAGGCTCCTACGAGCAGTACTTC.

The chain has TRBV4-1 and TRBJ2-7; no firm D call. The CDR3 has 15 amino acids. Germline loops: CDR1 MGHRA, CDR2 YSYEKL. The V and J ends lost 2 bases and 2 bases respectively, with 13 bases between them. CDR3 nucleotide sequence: TGCGCCAGCAGCCAATCAGCTGGGCGAGCCTACGAGCAGTACTTC. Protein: CASSQSAGRAYEQYF.

Here the CDR3 reads CASSEHPRPVLFSVHSNQPQHF. The CDR3 DNA reads TGTGCCAGCAGTGAACACCCCCGTCCTGTACTGTTCTCTGTTCATAGCAATCAGCCCCAGCATTTT. The rearrangement links TRBV2 to TRBJ1-5, with D unclear. CDR1 and CDR2 from the germline V gene are SNHLY and FYNNEI. The CDR3 is 22 residues long. V was pared by 2 bases and J by 0 bases, with 29 bases between.

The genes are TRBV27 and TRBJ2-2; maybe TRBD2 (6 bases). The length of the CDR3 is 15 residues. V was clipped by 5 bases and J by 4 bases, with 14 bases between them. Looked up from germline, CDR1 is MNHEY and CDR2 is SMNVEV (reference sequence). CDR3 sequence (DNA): TGTGCCAGCAGTCCTCAGCGGAGGGGCACCGGGGAGCTGTTTTTT. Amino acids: CASSPQRRGTGELFF.

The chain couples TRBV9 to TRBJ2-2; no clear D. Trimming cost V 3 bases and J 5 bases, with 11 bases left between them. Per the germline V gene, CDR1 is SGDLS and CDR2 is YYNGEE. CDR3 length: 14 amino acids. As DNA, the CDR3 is TGTGCCAGCAGCGGCTTGGAGTTGACCGGGGAGCTGTTTTTT. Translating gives CASSGLELTGELFF.

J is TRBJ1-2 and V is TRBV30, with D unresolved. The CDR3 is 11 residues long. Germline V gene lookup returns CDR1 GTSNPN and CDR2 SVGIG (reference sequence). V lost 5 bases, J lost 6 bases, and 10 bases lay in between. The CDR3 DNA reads TGTGCCTGGGCGACGGGGAATGGCTACACCTTC. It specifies CAWATGNGYTF.